This T cell receptor (beta chain) originates from a study of blood T cells in healthy people across ages. The CDR3 has 21 amino acids. V lost 2 bases and J lost 1; bases outside the gene matches: 14. CDR1 is SGHRS, CDR2 YFSETQ, per germline. Combining a sample-barcoded 5' primer with a J-beta primer mix, a second PCR ran for 7 to 11 cycles. Through a template-switch adaptor with 12 random nucleotides, each cDNA molecule received a tag. In TCRdb, the 5' RACE reads were re-called with MiXCR into one record per CDR3 protein. The top ten clones hold under 30% of a sample with approximately 800,000 distinct CDR3 sequences, roughly 56% of them seen once. Samples had at least 7 million PBMCs isolated from them. This clonotype was observed a handful of times.

The sample consisted of blood. This rearrangement joins TRBV5-1 to TRBJ2-1; TRBD2 matches 14 bases. This sequence was found in a man between 40 and 49 years old in good health. CDR3 bases: TGCGCCAGCAGCTTAGACTTGACAGGGACTAGCGGGAGTTTATCCTACAATGAGCAGTTCTTC. It is translated as CASSLDLTGTSGSLSYNEQFF.